The sequence of this TCR beta chain was determined in a study of T cell repertoires in cytomegalovirus infection (dated by TCRdb to the late 2010s). Background for the entire study: Donor HLA type was relevant to the analysis, because carriage of CMV infection together with the matching HLA type was indicated by public TCR beta signatures.

TCRdb names Illumina HiSeq 1500 as the instrument used. Using fastp at Q25 and MiXCR, TCRdb reprocessed the public reads and kept productive beta chains. Rows with a matching CDR3 protein are joined into one entry that keeps the most common DNA and genes. The sample table contains roughly 640,000 distinct CDR3 sequences; only one count was recorded for roughly 26% of them. Together, the top ten hold roughly 8% of the sample. This clonotype was picked up many times. Its antigen has not been determined. One base away there is no much larger clone; base qualities are not given. What the authors observed across the whole study: The ex vivo response was dominated by HLA-C-restricted CMV-specific TCR beta clonotypes, which also provided the single most frequent clonotype in two of eight donors. Carriers of CMV infection plus the relevant HLA type were discriminated by the cumulative frequency of public TCR beta family members in the study cohort and in an independent roughly 340-donor cohort.

Trimming accounts for 5 bases at V and 5 bases at J, while the number of junction bases matched to no gene is 20. The CDR3 holds 19 amino acids from the cysteine to the phenylalanine. The entry retains the CDR3 DNA only, 57 bases that are in frame from base 1. The germline V gene yields SGHVS for CDR1 and FNYEAQ for CDR2. The chain was built from TRBV7-6 and TRBJ2-1; the central 8 bases match TRBD1. Sequencing was done on a sample of CD8+ T cells from PBMCs. The source is a human donor in good health (CMV status not recorded). Some clones in this sample may be carry-over from other donors' samples. The nucleotides read TGTGCCAGCAGCCCATACCCCACCGAGACAGGGGCTTTGGACAATGAGCAGTTCTTC. It translates to CASSPYPTETGALDNEQFF. With the rest looked up from the reference TRBV7-6 and TRBJ2-1 genes rather than sequenced, the full variable domain is GAGVSQSPRYKVTKRGQDVALRCDPISGHVSLYWYRQALGQGPEFLTYFNYEAQQDKSGLPNDRFSAERPEGSISTLTIQRTEQRDSAMYRCASSPYPTETGALDNEQFFGPGTRLTVL.